The entry below describes one T cell receptor beta chain. The data belong to a study of blood T cell repertoires in COVID-19. Study-wide background: Material from acute and convalescent COVID-19 was sourced from the United States, Italy and Spain. In each case, the material was cDNA or gDNA derived from T cells, B-cell-depleted T cells, or PBMCs.

This CDR3 region has 18 residues. The V end lost 3 bases, the J end lost 10 bases, and 25 bases lay between the germline ends. Germline V CDR1 and CDR2: SEHNR, FQNEAQ (reference sequence). The authors' processing: Estimated nucleated cell counts came from reference gene primer amplification. TCRdb's table, derived via immunoSEQ multiplex PCR, lists solely in-frame clones and lacks some. V and J calls and clone size are as listed in that table; D and trimming were resolved from the DNA. The sample consists of some 140,000 clones, 70% to 90% of them appearing once. The genes are TRBV7-9 and TRBJ1-6, with D tentatively TRBD1 (6 bases). The origin of this receptor is a human donor in a cohort sampled during active COVID-19. Sequencing was carried out using peripheral blood. DNA of the CDR3: TGTGCCAGCAGCTTTCAGGGGACCGCATTGGGGCTGGGATCACCCCTCCACTTT. This gives the protein CASSFQGTALGLGSPLHF.